A single sample gave rise to the 3 T cell receptor beta chains below, sequenced in a study of T cell responses to AZD1222 COVID-19 vaccine. Profiled with immunoSEQ multiplex PCR; TCRdb holds only in-frame clones, not every one. The sample holds about 150,000 clones, about 87% seen once. The material sequenced was peripheral blood, taken 28 days after the second AZD1222 dose. Receptors originate from an adult who received the AZD1222 COVID-19 vaccine.

The chain is built from TRBV11-1 and TRBJ2-5, with TRBD2 matching 10 bases. Germline CDR1 is SGHAT and CDR2 is FQDESV (reference sequence). The CDR3 runs 14 residues. The ends lost 8 bases at V and 3 bases at J; junction bases unmatched: 6. CDR3 DNA: TGTGCCAGCGCTAGCGGGAGAGTAGAAGAGACCCAGTACTTC. It codes for CASASGRVEETQYF.

The V gene is TRBV3-1 (or the pseudogene TRBV3-2), the J gene TRBJ2-7, with a tentative D call TRBD2 (6 bases). Germline CDR1 reads LGHDT; CDR2 reads YNNKEL (reference sequence). The length of the CDR3 is 14 residues. V was clipped by 4 bases and J by 3 bases, with 13 bases between them. CDR3 nucleotides: TGTGCCAGCAGCCGGGGGGAGGCCCTCTACGAGCAGTACTTC. Its translation: CASSRGEALYEQYF.

The chain has TRBV7-2 and TRBJ2-7; 9 bases align to TRBD2. This CDR3 contains 15 residues. Germline CDR1 reads SGHTA; CDR2 reads FQGNSA. After removal of 0 bases from V and 2 bases from J, the junction contained 2 bases not matched to a gene. The CDR3 nucleotides are TGTGCCAGCAGCTTAGCGACTAGCGGAGCCTACGAGCAGTACTTC. This encodes CASSLATSGAYEQYF.